This TCR beta chain came from a study of cytomegalovirus exposure and HLA in healthy donors. PCR amplification relied on 60 Vbeta primers (plus 13 Jbeta primers). TCRdb's table, derived via immunoSEQ multiplex PCR, lists solely in-frame clones and lacks some. Of roughly 110,000 clones in the sample, around 77% were seen once. V lost 10 bases and J lost 8; bases outside the gene matches: 7. Per germline, CDR1 SNHLY and CDR2 FYNNEI. The CDR3 contains 12 residues. This TCR was sampled from a woman younger than 45 in good health and CMV-seropositive. The chain links TRBV2 to TRBJ1-1; TRBD1 matches at 10 bases. Sequences were obtained from PBMCs. The CDR3 DNA reads TGTGCCATAAGTCCGGGACAGGGGGAAGCTTTCTTT. Translation: CAISPGQGEAFF.